This TCR beta chain was captured in a study of blood T cell repertoires in COVID-19. The wider study: Some COVID-19 samples were acute and others convalescent; all came from the United States, Italy and Spain.

From germline, CDR1 is LGHNA and CDR2 YSLEER. Trimming removed 0 bases at V and 4 bases at J, with 9 bases between. This CDR3 is built from 14 residues. Sequencing was performed with immunoSEQ multiplex PCR; in TCRdb, only in-frame clones are kept and a portion is missing. In the table there are 150,000 to 200,000 clones, about 85% of which are singletons. The V and J genes are TRBV4-3 and TRBJ1-2; D remains unclear. The sequence derives from a woman older than 75 with acute or convalescent COVID-19. The sample consisted of peripheral blood. The CDR3 DNA is TGCGCCAGCAGCCAAGACTCGTCCCTCTATGGCTACACCTTC. It is translated as CASSQDSSLYGYTF.